The clone carrying this T cell receptor beta chain was detected a few times. This entry belongs to a study of T-cell reconstitution after alpha-beta-depleted transplantation in children. The CDR3 contains 15 residues. Trimming cost V 5 bases and J 0 bases, with 14 bases left between them. CDR1 is DFQATT, CDR2 SNEGSKA, per germline (reference sequence). Unique molecular identifiers were incorporated into the prepared TCRbeta library. In TCRdb, the PCR reads were re-called with MiXCR into one record per CDR3 protein. The sample includes 210,000 or so distinct CDR3 sequences, under 9.5% of them seen just once.

The material was PBMCs from the stem cell graft donor, obtained from the stem cell graft. The rearrangement joins TRBV20-1 to TRBJ1-5; possible D gene TRBD1, 5 bases. The TCR comes from a human donor who donated a stem cell graft to a child with acute lymphoblastic leukemia. The CDR3 region is CSAVGTSYSNQPQHF. The CDR3 DNA reads TGCAGTGCTGTAGGGACGTCTTATAGCAATCAGCCCCAGCATTTT.